This passage covers 11 T cell receptor beta chains from one sample sequenced in a study of blood T cell repertoires in COVID-19. Method: immunoSEQ multiplex PCR; TCRdb's copy keeps in-frame clones and lacks some. This sample has tens of thousands of clones, with 79% found just once. The sequencing sample was made of peripheral blood. These receptors originate from an elderly woman with active or convalescent COVID-19.

CDR3 sequence reads: CASSTASHGYTF. CDR3 bases: TGTGCCAGCTCGACAGCCTCCCATGGCTACACCTTC. This chain links TRBV2 with TRBJ1-2, with a weak D call TRBD1 (5 bases). V was clipped by 8 bases and J by 6 bases, with 13 bases between them. Germline CDR1 SNHLY, CDR2 FYNNEI. This CDR3 has 12 residues.

This chain connects TRBV10-3 to TRBJ2-7; 7 bases fit TRBD1. V was pared by 3 bases and J by 3 bases, with 11 bases of the junction left unmatched. Germline V gene data show CDR1 as ENHRY and CDR2 as SYGVKD. The CDR3 length is 16 residues. Here the CDR3 DNA reads TGTGCCATCAGTGATCCTAAACAACGACAGGGCTACGAGCAGTACTTC. Translated: CAISDPKQRQGYEQYF.

This sequence joins TRBV29-1 and TRBJ1-2, with TRBD1 identical over 7 bases. Germline lookup yields CDR1 SQVTM and CDR2 ANQGSEA. V shed 3 bases, J shed 1 base, and the junction held 8 bases outside the gene matches. There are 15 residues in the CDR3. The CDR3 is CSVDLGTAFNYGYTF. The CDR3 DNA reads TGCAGCGTTGACCTAGGGACAGCGTTTAACTATGGCTACACCTTC.

V usage is TRBV9 and J usage is TRBJ2-7; TRBD2 matches 7 bases. The CDR3 extends over 15 amino acids. CDR1 SGDLS and CDR2 YYNGEE come from the germline V gene. J was trimmed by 5 bases and V by 0 bases; bases with no gene match: 8. Written as DNA, the CDR3 is TGTGCCAGCAGCGTAGAGTGGACTAGTCAGAACGAGCAGTACTTC. It yields the protein CASSVEWTSQNEQYF.

Only a few counts were recorded for this clone. The rearrangement uses TRBV20-1 and TRBJ2-7; TRBD1 matches at 7 bases. CDR3 length: 11 residues. V lost 5 bases, J lost 9 bases, and 7 bases stayed unmatched. Germline V gives CDR1 DFQATT, CDR2 SNEGSKA (reference sequence). This CDR3 reads CSAAPGTVQYF. CDR3 nucleotides: TGCAGTGCTGCCCCGGGGACAGTGCAGTACTTC.

This chain links TRBV7-2 with TRBJ1-5, with D unclear. V was cut by 5 bases and J by 1 base, with 15 bases left in between. This CDR3 contains 16 residues. The germline gives CDR1 SGHTA, CDR2 FQGNSA. This CDR3 reads CASSREGLTSNQPQHF. In nucleotides, the CDR3 is TGTGCCAGCAGCCGTGAGGGCCTCACGAGCAATCAGCCCCAGCATTTT.

The rearrangement links TRBV27 to TRBJ2-7, with D possibly being TRBD1 (6 bases). The CDR3 spans 15 residues. The germline gives CDR1 MNHEY, CDR2 SMNVEV (reference sequence). V lost 3 bases and J 0 bases, leaving 12 bases between the germline ends. The CDR3 DNA reads TGTGCCAGCAGTTTTCTAGCAGGGGCCTCCTACGAGCAGTACTTC. Amino acid sequence: CASSFLAGASYEQYF.

The chain has TRBV7-2 and TRBJ2-3; 10 bases are a match to TRBD2. J was trimmed by 5 bases and V by 1 base; bases with no gene match: 9. The CDR3 runs to 17 residues. Germline loops: CDR1 SGHTA, CDR2 FQGNSA. The CDR3 DNA is TGTGCCAGCAGCTTAGTTGGGCTAGCGGGAGCAGGAGATACGCAGTATTTT. Its protein product is CASSLVGLAGAGDTQYF. The full variable domain, its missing parts supplied by reference TRBV7-2 and TRBJ2-3, is GAGVSQSPSNKVTEKGKDVELRCDPISGHTALYWYRQSLGQGLEFLIYFQGNSAPDKSGLPSDRFSAERTGGSVSTLTIQRTQQEDSAVYLCASSLVGLAGAGDTQYFGPGTRLTVL.

The V and J genes are TRBV6-2 or TRBV6-3 and TRBJ2-7, with TRBD2 matching 10 bases. CDR3 length: 15 amino acids. Per germline, CDR1 MNHEY and CDR2 SVGEGT. V trimming: 6 bases; J trimming: 5 bases; junction bases outside the gene matches: 10. CDR3 loop: CASSLGTSDLDEQYF. The DNA for the CDR3 is TGTGCCAGCAGCCTCGGGACTAGCGATCTCGACGAGCAGTACTTC.

This clone was picked up one time. The V and J genes are TRBV24-1 and TRBJ2-3; possible D gene TRBD2, 6 bases. Trimming took off 7 bases at V and 0 bases at J, with 7 bases between the two ends. Looked up from germline, CDR1 is KGHDR and CDR2 is SFDVKD. CDR3 size: 13 residues. This CDR3 is CATSGGSTDTQYF. DNA for the CDR3: TGTGCCACCAGCGGGGGTAGCACAGATACGCAGTATTTT.

J is TRBJ2-7 and V is TRBV5-6, with a possible D match to TRBD1 (6 bases). Trimming stripped 1 base from V and 0 bases from J, with 11 bases between. CDR1 and CDR2 from the germline V gene are SGHDT and YYEEEE. The CDR3 runs 15 residues. The CDR3 coding sequence is TGTGCCAGCAGCTTGAGACAGGAGATCTCCTACGAGCAGTACTTC. The encoded protein is CASSLRQEISYEQYF.